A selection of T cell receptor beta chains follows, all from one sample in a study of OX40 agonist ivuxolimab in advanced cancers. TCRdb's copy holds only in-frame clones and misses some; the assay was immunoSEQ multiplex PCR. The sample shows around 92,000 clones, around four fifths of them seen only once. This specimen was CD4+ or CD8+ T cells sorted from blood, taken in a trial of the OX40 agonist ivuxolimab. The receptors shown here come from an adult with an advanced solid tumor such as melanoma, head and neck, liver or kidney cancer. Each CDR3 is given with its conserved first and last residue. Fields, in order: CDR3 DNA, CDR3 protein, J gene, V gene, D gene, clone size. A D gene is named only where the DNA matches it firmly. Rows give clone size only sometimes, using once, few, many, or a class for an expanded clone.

TGTGCCAGCAGCGTATCAGCCTCCTTGGGGTATGGCTACACCTTC,CASSVSASLGYGYTF,TRBJ1-2,TRBV9,-,-
TGTGCCAGCAGTGAATCCTTGACAGCCCCGGCTAACTATGGCTACACCTTC,CASSESLTAPANYGYTF,TRBJ1-2,TRBV6-1,-,-
TGTGCCAGCAGCTTGAAACTGGGATATGATGAAAAACTGTTTTTT,CASSLKLGYDEKLFF,TRBJ1-4,TRBV5-6,-,-
TGTGCCAGCAGCTTGGAGGGAGCTAATTCACCCCTCCACTTT,CASSLEGANSPLHF,TRBJ1-6,TRBV7-9,-,-
TGTGCCAGCAGCTTGGTTTCGGGGACAGAGTACGAGCAGTACTTC,CASSLVSGTEYEQYF,TRBJ2-7,TRBV7-2,TRBD1,few
TGTGCCAGTGGTTTCTCCGCAACTAATGAAAAACTGTTTTTT,CASGFSATNEKLFF,TRBJ1-4,TRBV25-1,-,-
TGTGCCAGCAGCCAAGGGGCGGGGGGTAGGGAGAAACTGTTTTTT,CASSQGAGGREKLFF,TRBJ1-4,TRBV4-2,-,-
TGTGCCAGCCTCGGGACTAGCGGAGATACGCAGTATTTT,CASLGTSGDTQYF,TRBJ2-3,TRBV2,TRBD2,once
TGTGCCAGCAGCTTGGAGGGACAGGGGGCGCGAGCTTTCTTT,CASSLEGQGARAFF,TRBJ1-1,TRBV5-5,TRBD1,-
TGTGCCAGCAGCTTACCAGGGAGAAACTACGAGCAGTACTTC,CASSLPGRNYEQYF,TRBJ2-7,TRBV7-2,-,-
TGTGCCAGCAGTCTCCCCGGCACAGCCCTTCATCAGCCCCAGCATTTT,CASSLPGTALHQPQHF,TRBJ1-5,TRBV28,-,-
TGCGCCAGCAGCCCTTCTACGGGGGGCCGCGATACGCAGTATTTT,CASSPSTGGRDTQYF,TRBJ2-3,TRBV4-3,-,-
TGTGCCAGCAGCGTCGTAGCGTGGGACACCGGGGAGCTGTTTTTT,CASSVVAWDTGELFF,TRBJ2-2,TRBV9,-,once
TGTGCCAGCAGTTCACCCGGACAGATTGATGGCTACACCTTC,CASSSPGQIDGYTF,TRBJ1-2,TRBV6-6,-,-
TGTGCCAGCAGTTCCCGGGGGACAGGGCCTAATGAAAAACTGTTTTTT,CASSSRGTGPNEKLFF,TRBJ1-4,TRBV7-2,TRBD1,-
TGTGCCAGCAGCCCCGGGGAGGGTTTCCACAATGAGCAGTTCTTC,CASSPGEGFHNEQFF,TRBJ2-1,TRBV7-2,TRBD2,-
TGTGCCAGCAGCCCGGGACTTTCAGATACGCAGTATTTT,CASSPGLSDTQYF,TRBJ2-3,TRBV7-3,-,-
TGTGCCAGCTCACCATTAGGTGGGGGCTCGAACACCGGGGAGCTGTTTTTT,CASSPLGGGSNTGELFF,TRBJ2-2,TRBV18,-,-
TGCGCCAGCCAGACACTTGGTGGCACAGATACGCAGTATTTT,CASQTLGGTDTQYF,TRBJ2-3,TRBV4-1,-,few
TGTGCCAGCAGCGTAGACGGACAGGGGATCGATGGCTACACCTTC,CASSVDGQGIDGYTF,TRBJ1-2,TRBV9,TRBD1,-
TGCGCCAGCAGCCGACAATTCGGCGGGACAGTTGGAAACACCATATATTTT,CASSRQFGGTVGNTIYF,TRBJ1-3,TRBV4-1,TRBD1,-
TGTGCCACCCGAGCGGGGGCGAACACCGGGGAGCTGTTTTTT,CATRAGANTGELFF,TRBJ2-2,TRBV19,TRBD2,-
TGTGCCAGTAGTCCCCTTTGGCAGCTAGCCAAAAACATTCAGTACTTC,CASSPLWQLAKNIQYF,TRBJ2-4,TRBV19,-,-
TGTGCCAGCAGCTTCGCTATCGAGCAGTACTTC,CASSFAIEQYF,TRBJ2-7,TRBV5-8,-,-
TGCGCCAGCAGCGTGGATCCACAGGGCCCCAGCTCTGGAAACACCATATATTTT,CASSVDPQGPSSGNTIYF,TRBJ1-3,TRBV5-1,-,-
TGCGCCAGCAGTGAGGCCATGGGAGAGACCCAGTACTTC,CASSEAMGETQYF,TRBJ2-5,TRBV10-2,-,-
TGCGCCAGCAGCCAAGGAGTATGGACAAAAAATTTAGTCCCCGAGCAGTACTTC,CASSQGVWTKNLVPEQYF,TRBJ2-7,TRBV4-1,-,-
TGTGCCAGCAGCTTTTCCATGGGACACGGGCAGCCCCAGCATTTT,CASSFSMGHGQPQHF,TRBJ1-5,TRBV5-5,-,-
TGTGCCAGCAGCCCCCTGCCACCCACGAACACCGGGGAGCTGTTTTTT,CASSPLPPTNTGELFF,TRBJ2-2,TRBV7-2,-,-
TGTGCCATCAGTGAGACAGGGATCGGTGAAAAACTGTTTTTT,CAISETGIGEKLFF,TRBJ1-4,TRBV10-3,-,-
TGTGCCAGCAGTGAGGGGACAGGGGGCTATGGCTACACCTTC,CASSEGTGGYGYTF,TRBJ1-2,TRBV6-1,TRBD1,-
TGTGCCAGCAGCGTAGTGGCGGGGATCTACAATGAGCAGTTCTTC,CASSVVAGIYNEQFF,TRBJ2-1,TRBV9,-,-
TGTGAGGTTGGCACTCTATTAGCCAAAAACATTCAGTACTTC,CEVGTLLAKNIQYF,TRBJ2-4,TRBV6-4,-,-
TGTGCCACCAGCAGAGAAAAATGGAATAACATTCAGTACTTC,CATSREKWNNIQYF,TRBJ2-4,TRBV15,-,-
TGTGCCAGCATCAAAGGCGGGGGTAGCACAGATACGCAGTATTTT,CASIKGGGSTDTQYF,TRBJ2-3,TRBV6-1,TRBD2,once
TGTGCCAGCAGCCGAACCGGACTGGCCTACGAGCAGTACTTC,CASSRTGLAYEQYF,TRBJ2-7,TRBV11-2,-,-
TGCGCCAGCAGTCAGGGGCTCGATTCACCCCTCCACTTT,CASSQGLDSPLHF,TRBJ1-6,TRBV10-1,-,-
TGTGCCAGCAGCTACAACTTACAGGGGACCGGGGAGCTGTTTTTT,CASSYNLQGTGELFF,TRBJ2-2,TRBV11-2,TRBD1,few
TGTGCCAGTAGTCCCGAGACAGGGAATAGCAATCAGCCCCAGCATTTT,CASSPETGNSNQPQHF,TRBJ1-5,TRBV19,TRBD1,few
TGTGCCAGCAGGACAGGGGGCGAGGGCTACACCTTC,CASRTGGEGYTF,TRBJ1-2,TRBV28,TRBD1,-
TGTGCCATCAGTGAGTCAGCGAGCCATTCTGTCTCTGGAAACACCATATATTTT,CAISESASHSVSGNTIYF,TRBJ1-3,TRBV10-3,-,-
TGTGCCAGCAGCTTCGGGACAGGGGCTAATTCACCCCTCCACTTT,CASSFGTGANSPLHF,TRBJ1-6,TRBV5-4,TRBD1,-
TGTGCCAGCAGTCGAGGCGGGGGGGCTGAAGATACGCAGTATTTT,CASSRGGGAEDTQYF,TRBJ2-3,TRBV28,TRBD2,-
TGCGCCAGCAGCTTGGTGACAGGGCTGAACACTGAAGCTTTCTTT,CASSLVTGLNTEAFF,TRBJ1-1,TRBV5-1,TRBD1,-
TGTGCCAGCTCCGAGGGACAGGGCGACGCTAACTATGGCTACACCTTC,CASSEGQGDANYGYTF,TRBJ1-2,TRBV18,TRBD1,-
TGTGCCAGCCGTACCAGGGGGCTAGCCTCTAACTATGGCTACACCTTC,CASRTRGLASNYGYTF,TRBJ1-2,TRBV28,TRBD1,-
TGTGCCAGCAGCTCTAATTGGGGGAATCAGCCCCAGCATTTT,CASSSNWGNQPQHF,TRBJ1-5,TRBV7-2,-,-
TGCGCCAGCAGCTTCGGCGGGGGGTCCACAGATACGCAGTATTTT,CASSFGGGSTDTQYF,TRBJ2-3,TRBV5-1,TRBD2,once
TGTGCCAGCAGCCCTTTCCGGGCGGCACCCCTCCACTTT,CASSPFRAAPLHF,TRBJ1-6,TRBV14,-,-
TGCGCCAGCAGTCGACTCAGGGGGTGCAGGTCACAGCCCCAGCATTTT,CASSRLRGCRSQPQHF,TRBJ1-5,TRBV23-1,TRBD1,few
TGTGCCAGCAGTGCCATGGAACTAGACTACAATGAGCAGTTCTTC,CASSAMELDYNEQFF,TRBJ2-1,TRBV2,-,-
TGTGCCAGCAGCTTAGGACCCGCAGGGGAGAATTCACCCCTCCACTTT,CASSLGPAGENSPLHF,TRBJ1-6,TRBV7-3,-,-
TGCGCCAGCAGCCCGGACAGGGGAAACTATGGCTACACCTTC,CASSPDRGNYGYTF,TRBJ1-2,TRBV5-1,TRBD1,-
TGTGCCAGCAGTATCACGGACCCCTGGGGCGGCTACACCTTC,CASSITDPWGGYTF,TRBJ1-2,TRBV28,-,-
TGTGCCAGTACCCGATCTGGGGCCAACGTCCTGACTTTC,CASTRSGANVLTF,TRBJ2-6,TRBV19,-,-
TGCGCCAGCAGTACTACCGGGACAGGGGCCAATCAGCCCCAGCATTTT,CASSTTGTGANQPQHF,TRBJ1-5,TRBV10-2,TRBD1,few
TGTGCCAGCAGTTTTTCTGGACAGGGCAATCAGCCCCAGCATTTT,CASSFSGQGNQPQHF,TRBJ1-5,TRBV28,TRBD1,once
TGTGCCAGCAGCTTGAGGGTTCAAGAGACCCAGTACTTC,CASSLRVQETQYF,TRBJ2-5,TRBV5-6,-,-
TGTGCCAGCAGTCAGCGCTCCTATAATTCACCCCTCCACTTT,CASSQRSYNSPLHF,TRBJ1-6,TRBV7-2,-,-